Included here is one T cell receptor beta chain sequence, with context. The sample originates from a study of blood T cell repertoires in COVID-19. Assay used: immunoSEQ multiplex PCR; TCRdb lists only in-frame clones, some missing. In the table there are more than 95,000 clones, 84% of which are singletons. This CDR3 contains 15 residues. V was pared by 3 bases and J by 4 bases, with 6 bases of the junction left unmatched. Germline lookup yields CDR1 SEHNR and CDR2 FQNEAQ (reference sequence). The TCR originated in a man aged 55 to 69 with acute or convalescent COVID-19. The J gene is TRBJ1-1, the V gene TRBV7-9; 9 positions match TRBD1. Sequenced input: peripheral blood. This chain's CDR3 is CASSFSLDRGTEAFF. CDR3 DNA: TGTGCCAGCAGCTTCTCCTTGGACAGGGGCACTGAAGCTTTCTTT.